These 26 T cell receptor beta chains originate from one sample sequenced in a study of beta chain features in type 1 diabetes. Study-wide results and caveats: For Type 1 diabetes patients, all four CD4+ subsets carried TCRB CDR3s that were moderately but significantly shorter.

No antigen has been identified for these receptors. Reverse transcribing all isolated RNA meant expressed TCRB transcripts were sequenced. The data were produced by immunoSEQ multiplex PCR, yet TCRdb's version contains in-frame clones alone and is incomplete. The data show more than 100,000 clones, with 9% seen just once and approximately 0.7% held by the top ten. Sequenced input: central memory CD4+ T cells from blood. These receptors came from a man aged 25-45 years with type 1 diabetes.

The CDR3 here is CASSPDERTYEQYF. As DNA, the CDR3 is TGTGCCAGCAGCCCGGATGAACGGACTTACGAGCAGTACTTC. This chain uses TRBV9 with TRBJ2-7; D is perhaps TRBD2 (5 bases). Germline V gene sequence: CDR1 SGDLS, CDR2 YYNGEE. The CDR3 is made up of 14 amino acids. Trimming took off 4 bases at V and 4 bases at J, with 15 bases between the two ends.

This clone was found a few times. The V gene is TRBV7-9, the J gene TRBJ1-1; the match to TRBD1 covers 9 bases. The CDR3 consists of 14 residues. Looked up from germline, CDR1 is SEHNR and CDR2 is FQNEAQ (reference sequence). After removal of 5 bases from V and 4 bases from J, the junction contained 5 bases not matched to a gene. The CDR3 here is CASSVGQGGTEAFF. The CDR3 DNA sequence: TGTGCCAGCAGCGTGGGACAGGGAGGCACTGAAGCTTTCTTT.

This clone has a handful of counts. The chain employs TRBV5-4 and TRBJ1-2; unclear D gene. This CDR3 region has 12 residues. V lost 4 bases and J 8 bases, leaving 12 bases between the germline ends. Looked up from germline, CDR1 is SGHNT and CDR2 is YYREEE (reference sequence). The CDR3 sequence is CASSAGRVGYTF. The CDR3 DNA sequence: TGTGCCAGCAGCGCGGGTAGGGTCGGCTACACCTTC. The full variable domain, with the rest looked up from reference TRBV5-4 and TRBJ1-2, is ETGVTQSPTHLIKTRGQQVTLRCSSQSGHNTVSWYQQALGQGPQFIFQYYREEENGRGNFPPRFSGLQFPNYSSELNVNALELDDSALYLCASSAGRVGYTFGSGTRLTVV.

Only a few counts were recorded for this clone. The V call is TRBV28, the J call TRBJ1-1; D possibly corresponds to TRBD1 (6 bases). This CDR3 has 13 residues. V was clipped by 5 bases and J by 11 bases, with 18 bases between them. CDR1 and CDR2 from the germline V gene are MDHEN and SYDVKM. The DNA of the CDR3 is TGTGCCAGCAGTCCAGACCCAGGGGATTTGGCTTTCTTT. This translates into CASSPDPGDLAFF. Full variable domain (remainder filled in from reference TRBV28 and TRBJ1-1): DVKVTQSSRYLVKRTGEKVFLECVQDMDHENMFWYRQDPGLGLRLIYFSYDVKMKEKGDIPEGYSVSREKKERFSLILESASTNQTSMYLCASSPDPGDLAFFGQGTRLTVV.

This clone appeared a few times. The chain is built from TRBV6-5 and TRBJ2-3, with a weak D call TRBD1 (5 bases). Germline V gene lookup returns CDR1 MNHEY and CDR2 SVGAGI. The V end was cut by 5 bases, the J end by 6 bases, with 18 bases between. The CDR3 is made up of 15 amino acids. CDR3 DNA sequence: TGTGCCAGCAGTAACCGCCCGGCCCACAGGGATACGCAGTATTTT. It translates to CASSNRPAHRDTQYF.

In the case of this clone: Likely a read error: the CDR3 ends without its conserved phenylalanine or tryptophan. The DNA is omitted, as the CDR3 cannot be located on it reliably, and the CDR3 follows TCRdb's listing. The chain carries TRBV4-3 and TRBJ2-2; the table's D call of TRBD1 was not tested on the DNA. The CDR3 totals 9 residues, both ends included. Germline V gene data show CDR1 as LGHNA and CDR2 as YSLEER. The CDR3 loop reads CASSQRPSG.

This clone has only a few counts. The V and J genes are TRBV4-3 and TRBJ1-1, with D perhaps matching TRBD1 (6 bases). CDR1 and CDR2 from the germline V gene are LGHNA and YSLEER. There are 15 residues in the CDR3. The ends were cut back, 0 bases at V and 8 bases at J, with 16 bases in the middle. This CDR3 reads CASSQDRYRAREAFF. CDR3 nucleotide sequence: TGCGCCAGCAGCCAAGATCGATACAGGGCCCGAGAAGCTTTCTTT.

This clone was found a few times. V gene TRBV7-3 combines with J gene TRBJ2-3; 10 positions agree with TRBD2. V trimming: 4 bases; J trimming: 6 bases; junction bases outside the gene matches: 7. This CDR3 comprises 15 residues. Germline V CDR1 and CDR2: SGHTA, FQGTGA. The CDR3 nucleotides are TGTGCCAGCAGCTCCGGCCAGCGGGGGGGGGATACGCAGTATTTT. Translation gives CASSSGQRGGDTQYF.

The chain employs TRBV5-4 and TRBJ2-5; 10 nucleotides agree with TRBD2. The CDR3 extends over 16 amino acids. Germline assignment: CDR1 SGHNT and CDR2 YYREEE (reference sequence). J lost 0 bases, V lost 0 bases, and 2 bases had no gene match. This CDR3 is CASSLVSGGHQETQYF. Written as DNA, the CDR3 is TGTGCCAGCAGCTTGGTTAGCGGGGGGCACCAAGAGACCCAGTACTTC.

The table lists this clone with a few counts. The chain carries TRBV30 and TRBJ1-1, with D perhaps TRBD1 (5 bases). The length of the CDR3 is 12 residues. Germline V gene sequence: CDR1 GTSNPN, CDR2 SVGIG (reference sequence). Trimming took 1 base from V and 12 from J, leaving 15 bases between them. The CDR3 DNA follows: TGTGCCTGGAGTGCCCCCCAGGGAACGACTTTCTTT. Its translation is CAWSAPQGTTFF.

This clone was detected a few times. The J gene is TRBJ1-4, the V gene TRBV7-2, with no clear D. The CDR3 consists of 13 residues. Germline V gene sequence: CDR1 SGHTA, CDR2 FQGNSA. V lost 5 bases and J lost 8, with 12 bases in between. Here the CDR3 DNA reads TGTGCCAGCAGCCGGAGGAGGGAGGAAAAACTGTTTTTT. It yields the protein CASSRRREEKLFF.

The gene calls are TRBV7-2 and TRBJ2-3, with 12 nucleotides matching TRBD2. Losses at the gene ends were 5 bases for V and 5 bases for J; bases not matched to a gene: 5. Germline V CDR1 and CDR2: SGHTA, FQGNSA. This CDR3 has 15 residues. CDR3 residues: CASSGGLAGRDTQYF. CDR3 DNA sequence: TGTGCCAGCAGCGGCGGACTAGCGGGGAGAGATACGCAGTATTTT.

This clone was observed many times. This chain connects TRBV28 to TRBJ1-5; 11 bases agree with TRBD1. There are 16 residues in the CDR3. The germline V gene encodes CDR1 MDHEN and CDR2 SYDVKM. Losses at the gene ends were 5 bases for V and 5 bases for J; bases not matched to a gene: 8. The CDR3 DNA is TGTGCCAGCAGTGAATTGGACAGGGGGCAACATCAGCCCCAGCATTTT. Its translation is CASSELDRGQHQPQHF.

The chain employs TRBV2 and TRBJ1-1; D is unresolved. CDR3 length: 13 amino acids. The germline V and J ends were trimmed by 6 bases and 0 bases, with 8 bases remaining between them. CDR1 is SNHLY and CDR2 is FYNNEI in the germline V gene. CDR3 DNA: TGTGCCAGCAGGGCGGGATTGAACACTGAAGCTTTCTTT. Translation: CASRAGLNTEAFF.

In this sample, this clone turned up once. V usage is TRBV2 and J usage is TRBJ1-2, with 8 bases fitting TRBD1. The CDR3 contains 13 residues. Germline CDR1 SNHLY, CDR2 FYNNEI. The junction had 4 bases not matched to a gene; V was cut back by 6 bases and J by 4 bases. The CDR3 DNA follows: TGTGCCAGCAGCCTGACAGGGGCCTATGGCTACACCTTC. As protein: CASSLTGAYGYTF.

The rearrangement uses TRBV4-3 and TRBJ2-1; D unclear. V lost 0 bases and J 10 bases, leaving 10 bases between the germline ends. The CDR3 is made up of 13 amino acids. CDR1 LGHNA and CDR2 YSLEER come from the germline V gene. CDR3 sequence: CASSQEPGSEQFF. CDR3 bases: TGCGCCAGCAGCCAAGAGCCGGGTAGCGAGCAGTTCTTC.

There are many counts of this clone. At the DNA level, this CDR3 is encoded by other sequences in the same sample as well. This rearrangement joins TRBV15 to TRBJ1-6; 7 bases match TRBD1. The CDR3 contains 14 residues. Trimming took 6 bases from V and 7 from J; bases not matched to a gene: 6. The V gene's germline CDR1 is LNHNV and CDR2 YYDKDF (reference sequence). Written as DNA, the CDR3 is TGTGCCACCAGTAGACAGGGCAGAAATTCACCCCTCCACTTT. It yields the protein CATSRQGRNSPLHF.

This clone was recorded a few times. The chain employs TRBV4-1 and TRBJ2-3; tentatively, D is TRBD2 (5 bases). Trimming pared 0 bases from V and 9 bases from J, leaving 7 bases between. The germline CDR1 and CDR2 sequences are MGHRA and YSYEKL. CDR3 length: 12 amino acids. DNA of the CDR3: TGCGCCAGCAGCCAAGATGGAGGAACGCAGTATTTT. It translates to CASSQDGGTQYF.

The CDR3 loop reads CASGTTGEGETQYF. CDR3 DNA: TGTGCCAGCGGAACGACAGGGGAAGGAGAGACCCAGTACTTC. The chain couples TRBV27 to TRBJ2-5, with 8 nucleotides matching TRBD1. The CDR3 is 14 amino acids. The V and J ends lost 8 bases and 4 bases, in that order; junction bases with no gene match: 9. Per the germline V gene, CDR1 is MNHEY and CDR2 is SMNVEV (reference sequence).

This clone occurred a few times. The V gene is TRBV18, the J gene TRBJ1-5; no firm D call. V lost 2 bases, J lost 5 bases, and 7 bases lay in between. Germline V gene lookup returns CDR1 KGHSH and CDR2 LQKENI. CDR3 length: 13 residues. DNA of the CDR3: TGTGCCAGCTCACCATACCGAGATCAGCCCCAGCATTTT. It encodes CASSPYRDQPQHF.

This clone was picked up a small number of times. The rearrangement joins TRBV4-3 to TRBJ1-4, with a tentative D call TRBD1 (6 bases). The CDR3 sequence is 16 residues long. Germline V lookup: CDR1 LGHNA, CDR2 YSLEER. Trimming stripped 1 base from V and 7 bases from J, with 16 bases between. CDR3 DNA sequence: TGCGCCAGCAGCCAAGGTGGCAGCGCCAGGGGTGAAAAACTGTTTTTT. Translated, it gives CASSQGGSARGEKLFF.

This clone was seen only once. The rearrangement uses TRBV6-5 and TRBJ2-7; 8 bases align to TRBD1. The V and J ends lost 2 bases and 2 bases, in that order; junction bases with no gene match: 8. Germline lookup yields CDR1 MNHEY and CDR2 SVGAGI. The CDR3 length is 16 residues. The CDR3 protein is CASSYGRDRSTYEQYF. DNA of the CDR3: TGTGCCAGCAGTTACGGGCGGGACAGGAGCACCTACGAGCAGTACTTC.

Many counts were recorded for this clone. The chain is built from TRBV5-1 and TRBJ2-7, with D possibly matching TRBD2 (5 bases). Deletions cut 5 bases from V and 6 bases from J, with 15 bases between. Germline lookup yields CDR1 SGHRS and CDR2 YFSETQ. The CDR3 contains 13 residues. The CDR3 here is CASSRTPGVEQYF. DNA of the CDR3: TGCGCCAGCAGTCGGACTCCTGGGGTCGAGCAGTACTTC.

The sample holds a few counts of this clone. This chain's CDR3 is CASSKRTSGGTDTQYF. For the CDR3, the DNA is TGTGCCAGCAGCAAGCGGACTAGCGGGGGCACAGATACGCAGTATTTT. The rearrangement joins TRBV7-3 to TRBJ2-3, with TRBD2 matching over 12 bases. J was trimmed by 1 base and V by 5 bases; bases with no gene match: 4. Germline assignment: CDR1 SGHTA and CDR2 FQGTGA. The CDR3 contains 16 residues.

This clone was detected only a few times. The genes are TRBV29-1 and TRBJ1-1; D is possibly TRBD1 (6 bases). This CDR3 has 13 residues. CDR1 and CDR2 (germline): SQVTM, ANQGSEA. V lost 5 bases to trimming and J lost 7 bases, with 17 bases between them. The CDR3 DNA reads as TGCAGCGTTAACCCCAGGGGAAAAAATGAAGCTTTCTTT. The encoded protein is CSVNPRGKNEAFF.

The chain uses TRBV19 and TRBJ1-1; 7 nucleotides match TRBD1. Trimming removed 5 bases from V and 0 bases from J; junction bases left unmatched: 9. Germline loops: CDR1 LNHDA, CDR2 SQIVND (reference sequence). This CDR3 region has 16 residues. As DNA, the CDR3 is TGTGCCAGTAGTTTCATACCGACAGGGATGAACACTGAAGCTTTCTTT. It translates to CASSFIPTGMNTEAFF.